This T cell receptor beta chain came from a study of response to subunit inactivated influenza vaccine. The study's findings and limits: Authors suggested few new T cells are recruited by each seasonal influenza vaccination.

Trimming took off 4 bases at V and 3 bases at J, with 13 bases between the two ends. The CDR3 is 15 residues long. Germline lookup yields CDR1 SGHKS and CDR2 YYEKEE (reference sequence). TCRdb fed the RT-PCR reads into MiXCR, producing one record per CDR3 protein. The data show about 830,000 distinct CDR3 sequences, approximately 17% seen once. A word on this clonotype: Its antigen is not known.

The sample in question was PBMCs from blood, obtained approximately 5 days after vaccination. The receptor comes from a man in his fifties who received an inactivated influenza vaccine. The chain uses TRBV5-5 and TRBJ2-2; possibly TRBD1 for D (6 bases). The chain's CDR3 is CASSLGARDTGELFF. The CDR3 DNA reads as TGTGCCAGCAGCCTGGGGGCCCGGGACACCGGGGAGCTGTTTTTT.